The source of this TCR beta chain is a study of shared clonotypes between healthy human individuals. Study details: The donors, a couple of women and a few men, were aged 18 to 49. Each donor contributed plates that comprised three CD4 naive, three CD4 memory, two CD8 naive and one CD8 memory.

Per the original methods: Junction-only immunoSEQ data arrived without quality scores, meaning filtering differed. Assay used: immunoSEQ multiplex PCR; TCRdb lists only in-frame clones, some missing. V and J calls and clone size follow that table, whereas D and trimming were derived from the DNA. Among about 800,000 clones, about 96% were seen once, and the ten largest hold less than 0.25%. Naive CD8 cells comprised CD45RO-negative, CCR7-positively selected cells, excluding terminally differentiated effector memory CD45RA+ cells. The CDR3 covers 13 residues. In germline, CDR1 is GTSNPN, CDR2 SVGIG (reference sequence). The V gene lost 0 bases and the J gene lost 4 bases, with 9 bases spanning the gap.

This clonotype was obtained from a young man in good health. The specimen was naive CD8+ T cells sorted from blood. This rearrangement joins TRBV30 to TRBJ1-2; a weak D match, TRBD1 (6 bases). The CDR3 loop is CAWSVWGLYGYTF. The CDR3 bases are TGTGCCTGGAGTGTGTGGGGGCTCTATGGCTACACCTTC.